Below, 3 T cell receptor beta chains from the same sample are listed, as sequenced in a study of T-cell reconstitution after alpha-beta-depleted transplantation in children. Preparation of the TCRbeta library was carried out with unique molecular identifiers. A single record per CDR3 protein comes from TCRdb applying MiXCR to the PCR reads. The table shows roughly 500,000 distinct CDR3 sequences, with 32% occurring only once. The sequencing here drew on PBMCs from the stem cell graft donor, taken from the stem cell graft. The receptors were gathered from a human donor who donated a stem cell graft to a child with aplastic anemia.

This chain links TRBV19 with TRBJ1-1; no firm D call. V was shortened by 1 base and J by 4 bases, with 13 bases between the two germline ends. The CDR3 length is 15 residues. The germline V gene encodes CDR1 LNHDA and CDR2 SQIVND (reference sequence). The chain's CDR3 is CASSIVPRSGTEAFF. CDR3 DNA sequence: TGTGCCAGTAGTATAGTCCCACGTTCGGGCACTGAAGCTTTCTTT.

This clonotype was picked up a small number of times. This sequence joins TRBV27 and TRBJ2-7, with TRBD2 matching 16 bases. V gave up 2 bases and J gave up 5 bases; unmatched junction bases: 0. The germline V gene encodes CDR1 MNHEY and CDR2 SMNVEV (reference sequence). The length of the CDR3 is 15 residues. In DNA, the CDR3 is TGTGCCAGCAGTTTAGGGACTAGCGGGAGGGACGAGCAGTACGTC. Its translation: CASSLGTSGRDEQYV.

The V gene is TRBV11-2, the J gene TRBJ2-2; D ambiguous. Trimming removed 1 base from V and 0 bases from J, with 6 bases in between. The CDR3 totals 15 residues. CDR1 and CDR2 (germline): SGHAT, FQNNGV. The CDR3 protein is CASSLVVTNTGELFF. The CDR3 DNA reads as TGTGCCAGCAGCTTAGTAGTTACGAACACCGGGGAGCTGTTTTTT.